This entry lists 19 T cell receptor beta chains sequenced from one sample in a study of cytomegalovirus exposure and HLA in healthy donors. PCR was performed using 60 Vbeta and 13 Jbeta primers. Sequencing was performed with immunoSEQ multiplex PCR; in TCRdb, only in-frame clones are kept and a portion is missing. The sample has about 140,000 clones; 60% to 80% are singletons. The sample taken for sequencing was PBMCs. These receptors originate from a woman between 25 and 40 years old in good health and CMV-seronegative.

The CDR3 DNA reads TGTGCCAGTAGTTCAGGGATGGTCAATCAGCCCCAGCATTTT. Translation gives CASSSGMVNQPQHF. The chain has TRBV19 and TRBJ1-5; a possible D gene is TRBD1 (5 bases). Trimming removed 5 bases at V and 3 bases at J, with 11 bases between. The CDR3 is 14 amino acids. The germline V gene encodes CDR1 LNHDA and CDR2 SQIVND (reference sequence).

This clone was seen only once. The chain is built from TRBV10-3 and TRBJ1-1, with D tentatively TRBD1 (6 bases). Trimming removed 6 bases from V and 0 bases from J, with 11 bases in between. This CDR3 has 14 residues. CDR1 is ENHRY, CDR2 SYGVKD, per germline. The CDR3 loop reads CAIRPGHMNTEAFF. The CDR3 DNA is TGTGCCATCAGACCGGGACATATGAACACTGAAGCTTTCTTT.

Points on this clone: This CDR3 is also generated by other DNA sequences in the sample. The J gene is TRBJ1-1, the V gene TRBV7-9; D remains unclear. Deletions cut 2 bases from V and 0 bases from J, with 7 bases between. The CDR3 length is 14 residues. Germline V gene lookup returns CDR1 SEHNR and CDR2 FQNEAQ (reference sequence). For the CDR3, the DNA is TGTGCCAGCAGCTTATCTTCTATGAACACTGAAGCTTTCTTT. The encoded protein is CASSLSSMNTEAFF.

The chain is built from TRBV30 and TRBJ1-2; TRBD1 matches at 7 bases. The junction had 10 bases not matched to a gene; V was cut back by 0 bases and J by 9 bases. The CDR3 consists of 14 residues. CDR1 and CDR2 from the germline V gene are GTSNPN and SVGIG (reference sequence). The CDR3 sequence: CAWSVKGDRECYTF. CDR3 in DNA: TGTGCCTGGAGTGTAAAGGGTGACAGGGAGTGCTACACCTTC. Using reference TRBV30 and TRBJ1-2 for the parts outside the CDR3, the full variable domain is SQTIHQWPATLVQPVGSPLSLECTVEGTSNPNLYWYRQAAGRGLQLLFYSVGIGQISSEVPQNLSASRPQDRQFILSSKKLLLSDSGFYLCAWSVKGDRECYTFGSGTRLTVV.

The chain combines TRBV2 with TRBJ1-2; 8 bases are a match to TRBD1. V was pared by 5 bases and J by 6 bases, with 8 bases of the junction left unmatched. The germline V gene encodes CDR1 SNHLY and CDR2 FYNNEI. This CDR3 region has 14 residues. This CDR3 is CASSTGQGTHGYTF. The DNA of the CDR3 is TGTGCCAGCAGTACCGGACAGGGCACCCATGGCTACACCTTC.

The chain recombines TRBV28 with TRBJ1-2; weak D call: TRBD1 (6 bases). Germline lookup yields CDR1 MDHEN and CDR2 SYDVKM. The CDR3 is 14 amino acids. V lost 6 bases and J lost 3, with 14 bases in between. CDR3 in amino acids: CASSPPDRYYGYTF. Here the CDR3 DNA reads TGTGCCAGCAGCCCCCCGGACAGATACTATGGCTACACCTTC.

The count of this clone is one. The chain has TRBV7-6 and TRBJ1-2, with D unclear. CDR3 size: 15 residues. The germline V gene has CDR1 SGHVS and CDR2 FNYEAQ. V lost 1 base and J 7 bases, leaving 16 bases between the germline ends. The CDR3 reads CASSLGAEAAGGYTF. CDR3 in DNA: TGTGCCAGCAGCTTAGGGGCCGAAGCTGCGGGTGGCTACACCTTC.

The chain links TRBV7-8 to TRBJ1-4; no definite D call. V was trimmed by 4 bases and J by 11 bases, leaving 11 bases between them. The germline V gene encodes CDR1 SGHVS and CDR2 FQNEAQ. This CDR3 is built from 12 residues. The CDR3 is CASSSTTGKLFF. The CDR3 DNA reads as TGTGCCAGCAGCTCTACGACTGGGAAACTGTTTTTT.

The J gene is TRBJ2-7, the V gene TRBV30; TRBD1 matches at 9 bases. There are 15 residues in the CDR3. CDR1 is GTSNPN, CDR2 SVGIG, per germline (reference sequence). Trimming cost V 7 bases and J 3 bases; bases outside gene matches: 13. The DNA of the CDR3 is TGTGCCTTACTACCCGGGACAGGGAGGGGCTACGAGCAGTACTTC. It encodes CALLPGTGRGYEQYF.

The chain recombines TRBV5-1 with TRBJ2-7; D gene uncertain. The CDR3 is made up of 15 amino acids. From germline, CDR1 is SGHRS and CDR2 YFSETQ. The germline V and J ends were trimmed by 0 bases and 0 bases, with 10 bases remaining between them. This CDR3 reads CASSLGSTSSYEQYF. CDR3 DNA sequence: TGCGCCAGCAGCTTGGGATCAACGAGCTCCTACGAGCAGTACTTC.

The chain links TRBV5-1 to TRBJ1-2; no firm D call. From germline, CDR1 is SGHRS and CDR2 YFSETQ. The CDR3 spans 14 residues. The V end was cut by 0 bases, the J end by 0 bases, with 6 bases between. The CDR3 protein is CASSLDRTNYGYTF. Here the CDR3 DNA reads TGCGCCAGCAGCTTGGACAGAACTAACTATGGCTACACCTTC.

In DNA form, the CDR3 reads TGTGCCTGGAGTGGGGGGGTTGGGCAGTTCTTC. Its translation: CAWSGGVGQFF. The chain recombines TRBV30 with TRBJ2-1, with TRBD2 as a possible D gene (6 bases). The germline V gene encodes CDR1 GTSNPN and CDR2 SVGIG (reference sequence). The germline V and J ends were trimmed by 1 base and 12 bases, with 10 bases remaining between them. CDR3 length: 11 residues.

The rearrangement uses TRBV6-1 and TRBJ2-3, with 9 bases fitting TRBD2. The length of the CDR3 is 15 residues. V was pared by 4 bases and J by 2 bases, with 4 bases of the junction left unmatched. Germline V CDR1 and CDR2: MNHNS, SASEGT. The CDR3, as DNA: TGTGCCAGCAGTGTCAGCGGGGGGTACACAGATACGCAGTATTTT. As protein: CASSVSGGYTDTQYF.

V gene TRBV14 combines with J gene TRBJ1-2, with 10 nucleotides matching TRBD1. There are 15 residues in the CDR3. The V segment lost 9 bases and the J segment 8 bases; nucleotides outside the gene matches: 15. The V gene's germline CDR1 is SGHDN and CDR2 FVKESK. The CDR3: CASRPRSTGGSGYTF. The CDR3 coding sequence is TGTGCCAGTAGGCCAAGATCGACAGGGGGCAGCGGCTACACCTTC.

The CDR3 loop reads CASSGSGGPADTQYF. CDR3 nucleotide sequence: TGTGCCAGCAGCGGTTCGGGGGGCCCCGCAGATACGCAGTATTTT. This rearrangement joins TRBV11-3 to TRBJ2-3, with D maybe TRBD2 (7 bases). Trimming cost V 5 bases and J 4 bases, with 16 bases left between them. The length of the CDR3 is 15 residues. Looked up from germline, CDR1 is SGHNT and CDR2 is YENEEA. The full variable domain, its missing parts supplied by reference TRBV11-3 and TRBJ2-3, is EAGVVQSPRYKIIEKKQPVAFWCNPISGHNTLYWYLQNLGQGPELLIRYENEEAVDDSQLPKDRFSAERLKGVDSTLKIQPAELGDSAVYLCASSGSGGPADTQYFGPGTRLTVL.

The rearrangement links TRBV30 to TRBJ2-6; D might be TRBD1 (6 bases). CDR1 is GTSNPN and CDR2 is SVGIG in the germline V gene (reference sequence). The CDR3 spans 14 residues. V was pared by 5 bases and J by 4 bases, with 12 bases between. The CDR3 region is CAWGTFTGANVLTF. The CDR3 DNA reads TGTGCCTGGGGGACATTTACCGGGGCCAACGTCCTGACTTTC.

The chain couples TRBV7-8 to TRBJ2-5; 10 nucleotides line up with TRBD2. Trimming at V came to 6 bases and at J to 0 bases, leaving 4 bases not matched to a gene. The V gene's germline CDR1 is SGHVS and CDR2 FQNEAQ. The CDR3 loop spans 15 amino acids. The CDR3 DNA follows: TGTGCCAGCAGACGAACTAGCGGGGACCAAGAGACCCAGTACTTC. It codes for CASRRTSGDQETQYF.

CDR3 region: CASSRGYTQYF. The DNA of the CDR3 is TGTGCCAGCAGCCGAGGGTATACGCAGTATTTT. The chain has TRBV27 and TRBJ2-3, with a tentative D call TRBD2 (5 bases). The CDR3 covers 11 residues. Trimming took off 6 bases at V and 7 bases at J, with 8 bases between the two ends. Germline V gene lookup returns CDR1 MNHEY and CDR2 SMNVEV (reference sequence).

The chain couples TRBV30 to TRBJ1-2, with 9 positions matching TRBD1. V shed 6 bases and J 12 bases; nucleotides not matched to a gene: 23. The CDR3 covers 16 residues. Per germline, CDR1 GTSNPN and CDR2 SVGIG (reference sequence). The CDR3 region has the DNA TGTGCCTGTCTTCCGGGACAGGGTCTTTCCCCATCCCAACACACCTTC. Translation gives CACLPGQGLSPSQHTF.